These 29 T cell receptor beta chains share one sample of origin, sequenced in a study of tumor-infiltrating lymphocytes in primary liver carcinoma. The template, 450 to 650 ng total RNA, yielded TCR beta cDNA made with a constant-region primer. Nested multiplex PCR, run for three rounds with slightly modified ARM-PCR, yielded TCR beta libraries. TRBV1-TRBV30 forward primers and a C-beta reverse primer were used in the first two PCR rounds, which each ran for about 9 cycles. TCRdb analysed the multiplex PCR reads with MiXCR anew, one entry per CDR3 protein. The sample records fewer than 350,000 distinct CDR3 sequences, 65% being singletons. Out of unsorted whole blood came the blood RNA, and germline DNA was extracted as well. The specimen sequenced was peripheral blood. These receptors all stem from a man aged 40-50 years with primary liver carcinoma and hepatitis B virus infection.

Ten or more counts support this clonotype. Sequence at one end of the junction differs from germline and may be a read error. The chain carries TRBV6-5 and TRBJ2-7, with D perhaps being TRBD1 or TRBD2 (5 bases each). This CDR3 contains 15 residues. The V gene's germline CDR1 is MNHEY and CDR2 SVGAGI. This CDR3 is CASRYLRDGSGEQYF. The DNA for the CDR3 is TGTGCCAGCAGGTACTTACGGGACGGCTCCGGCGAGCAGTACTTC.

In DNA form, the CDR3 reads TGTGCCAGTAAGGGGGTTAGGGCTGGCAAGGCCGGGGAGCTGTTTTTT. Amino acids: CASKGVRAGKAGELFF. The chain recombines TRBV11-2 with TRBJ2-2, with D tentatively TRBD1 (6 bases). Germline CDR1 and CDR2: SGHAT and FQNNGV. With 9 bases removed from V and 6 bases from J, the gap between germline ends came to 23 bases. CDR3 length: 16 residues.

The chain joins TRBV2 to TRBJ1-2; D remains unclear. The germline gives CDR1 SNHLY, CDR2 FYNNEI. CDR3 length equals 14 residues. Deletions cut 7 bases from V and 0 bases from J, with 12 bases between. CDR3 region: CASKLTETNYGYTF. DNA of the CDR3: TGTGCCAGCAAACTTACCGAGACTAACTATGGCTACACCTTC.

Only a few counts were recorded for this clonotype. J is TRBJ2-3 and V is TRBV13, with TRBD2 as a possible D gene (6 bases). CDR3 size: 13 residues. V gave up 2 bases and J gave up 5 bases, with 8 bases separating them. Germline-derived CDR1 and CDR2 are PRHDT and FYEKMQ (reference sequence). CDR3 coding DNA: TGTGCCAGCAGCTTACGGCGGGGAGATACGCAGTATTTT. Protein: CASSLRRGDTQYF.

In regard to this clonotype: Germline is not matched at one junction end, which may reflect a read error. V and J are TRBV11-2 and TRBJ1-6; D gene uncertain. The CDR3 totals 18 residues. Germline CDR1 is SGHAT and CDR2 is FQNNGV. The CDR3 here is CANSYTVVLSSYNPPLHF. The DNA of the CDR3 is TGTGCCAACAGCTACACTGTGGTCCTCAGCTCCTATAATCCACCCCTCCACTTT.

This clonotype showed up just a few times. This chain links TRBV28 with TRBJ2-3, with 8 bases matching TRBD2. This CDR3 contains 15 residues. Germline CDR1 MDHEN, CDR2 SYDVKM. Trimming cost V 3 bases and J 2 bases; bases outside gene matches: 4. In DNA form, the CDR3 reads TGTGCCAGCAGTTTGACTAGCGAGGTCACAGATACGCAGTATTTT. Translation gives CASSLTSEVTDTQYF.

This clonotype showed up just once. Being one base from a much bigger clone, this may be a read error. This chain joins TRBV12-3 or TRBV12-4 and TRBJ2-1, with 10 bases lining up with TRBD2. This CDR3 has 13 residues. CDR3 sequence: CANSFRLAGEVAF. The CDR3 nucleotides are TGTGCCAACAGTTTTCGGCTAGCGGGAGAGGTTGCCTTC.

For this clonotype: This clone may be a read error of a much larger clone one base away. This chain connects TRBV4-2 to TRBJ2-4; D could derive from TRBD1 or TRBD2 (5 bases each). Germline V gives CDR1 LGHNA, CDR2 YNFKEQ. The CDR3 has 13 amino acids. V dropped 5 bases and J dropped 7 bases, with 12 bases sitting between them. The CDR3 sequence: CASSWDRANIQYF. CDR3 nucleotide sequence: TGTGCCAGCAGCTGGGACCGGGCTAACATTCAGTACTTC.

This clonotype was seen a single time. A read error may be the cause here, since a much bigger clone is one base away. The chain joins TRBV6-6 to TRBJ2-3; 7 nucleotides align to TRBD1. With 8 bases clipped from V and 0 bases from J, the junction kept 8 bases outside the gene matches. The V gene's germline CDR1 is MNHNY and CDR2 SVGAGI (reference sequence). This CDR3 has 15 residues. The CDR3 protein is CASCRDSASTDTQYF. CDR3 sequence (DNA): TGTGCCAGCTGTCGGGACAGTGCTAGCACAGATACGCAGTATTTT.

The count of this clonotype is one. One junction end disagrees with the germline gene, perhaps due to a read error. The V gene is TRBV11-2, the J gene TRBJ2-1; 7 bases fit TRBD2. Germline CDR1 SGHAT, CDR2 FQNNGV. The CDR3 extends over 17 amino acids. In DNA, the CDR3 is TGTGCCAGCAGCTTACGGGACTACCCGAATGAGCTCGATGAGCAGTCCTTC. This gives the protein CASSLRDYPNELDEQSF.

With regard to this clonotype: At one end the junction does not follow the germline gene, possibly because of a read error. V is TRBV28 and J is TRBJ2-5, with 11 bases lining up with TRBD1. CDR1 is MDHEN, CDR2 SYDVKM, per germline. The CDR3 is 16 amino acids. In DNA, the CDR3 is TGTGCCGGCAGTGGCCGGGACAGGGGGTCGACAGAGACCCAGTACTTC. This gives the protein CAGSGRDRGSTETQYF.

A note on this clonotype: The CDR3 carries no conserved terminal phenylalanine or tryptophan, so it likely arises from a read error. This chain links TRBV11-2 with TRBJ2-7; D is uncertain. The CDR3 totals 13 residues. Germline V gene lookup returns CDR1 SGHAT and CDR2 FQNNGV. V lost 1 base, J lost 4 bases, and 8 bases lay in between. CDR3 bases: TGTGCCAGCAGCTTAGGAACAAATTACGAGCAGTACCTC. It specifies CASSLGTNYEQYL.

The rearrangement links TRBV28 to TRBJ2-2; TRBD2 aligns across 8 bases. J was trimmed by 4 bases and V by 5 bases; bases with no gene match: 9. The CDR3 runs to 16 residues. Germline-derived CDR1 and CDR2 are MDHEN and SYDVKM. Here the CDR3 reads CASSPGGRGGTGELFF. The CDR3 bases are TGTGCCAGCAGTCCCGGTGGCCGGGGGGGCACCGGGGAGCTGTTTTTT.

The chain carries TRBV7-2 and TRBJ2-2; D unresolved. Per the germline V gene, CDR1 is SGHTA and CDR2 is FQGNSA. The V end lost 5 bases, the J end lost 5 bases, and 12 bases lay between the germline ends. The length of the CDR3 is 14 residues. The CDR3 protein is CASSMDEGTGELFF. In DNA form, the CDR3 reads TGTGCCAGCAGCATGGACGAAGGGACCGGGGAGCTGTTTTTT.

This clonotype turned up a few times. The chain joins TRBV6-6 to TRBJ2-5; 7 nucleotides line up with TRBD1. The germline gives CDR1 MNHNY, CDR2 SVGAGI (reference sequence). This CDR3 contains 18 residues. The junction had 17 bases not matched to a gene; V was cut back by 2 bases and J by 5 bases. The CDR3 DNA is TGTGCCAGCAGTTACCTTCCCCAAACAGGGGACCGCCGGGAGACCCAGTACTTC. Encoded protein: CASSYLPQTGDRRETQYF.

V is TRBV24-1 and J is TRBJ2-1, with 12 positions matching TRBD1. The CDR3 is 17 residues long. V trimming: 4 bases; J trimming: 12 bases; junction bases outside the gene matches: 15. Germline values: CDR1 KGHDR, CDR2 SFDVKD. CDR3 protein: CATSDSGTGGAWYRQFF. The CDR3 DNA follows: TGTGCCACCAGTGACTCCGGGACAGGGGGCGCGTGGTATAGGCAGTTCTTC.

Concerning this clonotype itself: One base away lies a much larger clone, so this may be a sequencing read error. In nucleotides, the CDR3 is TGTCCCATCTCGGGGAACTCCTACGAGCAGTACTTC. Its protein product is CPISGNSYEQYF. The genes are TRBV10-3 and TRBJ2-7; D is perhaps TRBD2 (5 bases). Germline V gene data show CDR1 as ENHRY and CDR2 as SYGVKD. The CDR3 runs to 12 residues.

To note about this clonotype: At one end, the junction sequence differs from germline, possibly due to a read error. The V gene is TRBV10-3, the J gene TRBJ2-1; D is ambiguous. Looked up from germline, CDR1 is ENHRY and CDR2 is SYGVKD. The CDR3 loop spans 12 amino acids. CDR3 sequence: CAVSPDYNEQFF. The DNA for the CDR3 is TGTGCCGTCAGTCCGGACTACAATGAGCAGTTCTTC.

V gene TRBV6-4 combines with J gene TRBJ2-3; no firm D call. Trimming took off 5 bases at V and 2 bases at J, with 14 bases between the two ends. This CDR3 comprises 15 residues. The germline gives CDR1 MRHNA, CDR2 SNTAGT. The CDR3 bases are TGTGCCAGCAGTCGTGATAGCTATCACACAGATACGCAGTATTTT. As protein: CASSRDSYHTDTQYF.

Of note for this clonotype: With a much larger clone just one base away, this may be a read error. The chain is built from TRBV10-3 and TRBJ2-2; D gene uncertain. CDR3 length: 14 amino acids. The germline V gene encodes CDR1 ENHRY and CDR2 SYGVKD. CDR3 amino acids: CSISESGTSGELFF. The CDR3 coding sequence is TGTTCCATCAGTGAGTCTGGTACTTCCGGGGAGCTGTTTTTT.

On this clonotype itself: The junction differs from germline at one of its ends, possibly a read error. The chain is built from TRBV7-8 and TRBJ2-3, with TRBD1 matching 11 bases. The CDR3 loop spans 17 amino acids. The V gene's germline CDR1 is SGHVS and CDR2 FQNEAQ. CDR3 nucleotides: TGTGCCAGCAGCCCCTTACCGGGACAGGGGGTCACAGATACGCATTATTTT. This codes for CASSPLPGQGVTDTHYF.

This chain joins TRBV11-1 and TRBJ2-7; D is uncertain. Germline assignment: CDR1 SGHAT and CDR2 FQDESV (reference sequence). Trimming shortened V by 5 bases and J by 3 bases, and 14 bases separated the two germline ends. CDR3 size: 14 residues. CDR3 sequence reads: CASSTWASHYEQYF. The CDR3 DNA is TGTGCCAGCAGCACCTGGGCCTCCCACTACGAGCAGTACTTC.

This clonotype has just one count. The junction does not match germline at one end; this may be a read error. V usage is TRBV19 and J usage is TRBJ1-5, with D perhaps matching TRBD1 (5 bases). The CDR3 is 15 residues long. CDR1 is LNHDA and CDR2 is SQIVND in the germline V gene (reference sequence). In nucleotides, the CDR3 is TGTTCCAGTAGTACCTGGGACGGTAGCAATCAGCCCCAGCATTTT. This codes for CSSSTWDGSNQPQHF.

As to this clonotype: The junction shows a germline mismatch at one end, possibly a read error. The chain couples TRBV4-1 to TRBJ2-1, with no clear D. This CDR3 is 13 amino acids long. Germline lookup yields CDR1 MGHRA and CDR2 YSYEKL. This CDR3 is CASSQDLNFEQFF. In DNA, the CDR3 is TGCGCCAGTAGCCAAGATCTTAACTTTGAGCAGTTCTTC.

A note on this clonotype: A read error may account for a junction end that differs from germline. The V call is TRBV11-2, the J call TRBJ2-2, with TRBD1 matching 7 bases. The CDR3 has 16 residues. CDR1 and CDR2 from the germline V gene are SGHAT and FQNNGV. The CDR3: CASSLGVEFRAGGLFF. CDR3 coding DNA: TGTGCCAGCAGCTTAGGAGTGGAGTTCAGAGCAGGGGGGCTGTTTTTT. Using reference TRBV11-2 and TRBJ2-2 for the parts outside the CDR3, the full variable domain is EAGVAQSPRYKIIEKRQSVAFWCNPISGHATLYWYQQILGQGPKLLIQFQNNGVVDDSQLPKDRFSAERLKGVDSTLKIQPAKLEDSAVYLCASSLGVEFRAGGLFFGEGSRLTVL.

The V call is TRBV6-6, the J call TRBJ2-5, with D possibly TRBD1 on 7 matching bases. V was clipped by 6 bases and J by 5 bases, with 19 bases between them. The CDR3 extends over 15 amino acids. Per germline, CDR1 MNHNY and CDR2 SVGAGI (reference sequence). CDR3 loop: CASSIRQGGEETQYF. The CDR3 region has the DNA TGTGCCAGCAGCATTAGACAGGGCGGGGAGGAGACCCAGTACTTC.

This clonotype has only a few counts. This chain joins TRBV24-1 and TRBJ2-5, with D hard to call. This CDR3 contains 13 residues. The V and J ends lost 1 base and 7 bases respectively, with 9 bases between them. CDR1 and CDR2 (germline): KGHDR, SFDVKD. The CDR3 bases are TGTGCCACCAGTGATTTCGCTGTGGGGACCCAGTACTTC. Protein: CATSDFAVGTQYF.

Worth noting for this clonotype: One end of the junction is discordant with germline, which a read error may explain. The chain recombines TRBV11-1 with TRBJ2-6; D ambiguous. This CDR3 region has 15 residues. CDR1 and CDR2 from the germline V gene are SGHAT and FQDESV (reference sequence). The CDR3 sequence is CASSSAYSGVNVLTF. The CDR3 DNA reads TGCGCCAGCAGCTCCGCGTACTCTGGGGTCAACGTCCTGACTTTC.

Regarding this clonotype: This may be a read error, as it is one base from a much larger clone. Given the absence of the conserved phenylalanine or tryptophan at the CDR3 end, a read error is likely. The chain is built from TRBV5-6 and TRBJ2-1; TRBD1 is a possible D gene (6 bases). This CDR3 comprises 15 residues. Germline CDR1 is SGHDT and CDR2 is YYEEEE. Between the trimmed V and J ends, which lost 2 bases and 6 bases, there was a span of 15 bases. The CDR3: CASSLPGAISNEQFI. The CDR3 nucleotides read TGTGCCAGCAGCTTACCAGGGGCCATATCCAATGAGCAGTTCATC.